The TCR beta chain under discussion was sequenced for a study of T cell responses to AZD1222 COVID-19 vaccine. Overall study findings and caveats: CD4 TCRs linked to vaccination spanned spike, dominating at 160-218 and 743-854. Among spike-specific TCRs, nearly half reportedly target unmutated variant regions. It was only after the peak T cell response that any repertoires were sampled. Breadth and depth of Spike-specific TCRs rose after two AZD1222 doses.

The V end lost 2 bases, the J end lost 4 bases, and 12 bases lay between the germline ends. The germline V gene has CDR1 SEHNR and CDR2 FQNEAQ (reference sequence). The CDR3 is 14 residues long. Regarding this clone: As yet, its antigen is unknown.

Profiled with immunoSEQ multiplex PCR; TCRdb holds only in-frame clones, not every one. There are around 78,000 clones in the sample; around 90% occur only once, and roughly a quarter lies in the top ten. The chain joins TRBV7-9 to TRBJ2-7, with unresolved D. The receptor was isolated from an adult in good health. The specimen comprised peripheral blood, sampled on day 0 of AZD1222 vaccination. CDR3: CASSLRSPPYEQYF. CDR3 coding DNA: TGTGCCAGCAGCTTACGGTCTCCTCCTTACGAGCAGTACTTC.